Included here is one T cell receptor beta chain sequence, with context. This clonotype showed up many times. Its antigen is currently not known. Base qualities were left out, and no much larger clone turns up one base away. TCRdb names Illumina HiSeq 1500 as the instrument used. TCRdb itself trimmed the public reads at Q25 with fastp, ran MiXCR and retained productive beta chains. Every distinct CDR3 protein forms one entry, paired with its most common genes and DNA. Present in this sample are about 740,000 distinct CDR3 sequences, approximately 33% of which were seen just once. The ten largest clones represent roughly 18% of the sample. Taken with the paper, the label for treatment or condition translates to: in vitro stimulation with specific CMV peptide epitopes to enrich CMV-specific T cells. This specimen belongs to a study of T cell repertoires in cytomegalovirus infection (dated by TCRdb to between 2018 and 2021). Turning to the overall study: Peptide stimulations targeted recently identified HLA-C-restricted CMV epitopes, whose presentation resists viral immunomodulation, together with well-studied HLA-B-restricted epitopes. Because public TCR beta signatures pointed to carriage of CMV infection together with the matching HLA type, the HLA type of each donor mattered for the analysis.

Overall results and qualifications from the work: Carriers of CMV infection plus the relevant HLA type were discriminated by the cumulative frequency of public TCR beta family members in the study cohort and in an independent approximately 400-donor cohort. The ex vivo response was dominated by HLA-C-restricted CMV-specific TCR beta clonotypes, and the single most frequent clonotype in two of eight donors was supplied by these HLA-C-restricted clonotypes.

There are 14 amino acids in the CDR3, from cysteine to phenylalanine inclusive. Of all the DNA, just the CDR3 is kept, 42 bases in frame from base 1. From the germline V gene, CDR1 is SGHVS and CDR2 is FNYEAQ. V sheds 3 bases and J sheds 2 bases, leaving 9 bases between their ends. The TCR sequence derives from a human donor in good health (CMV status not recorded). Some clones in this sample may be carry-over from other donors' samples. The sample here was cultured PBMCs, taken from culture after CMV antigen stimulation. The sequence is built from TRBV7-6 and TRBJ2-3; D gene: possibly TRBD2, on 6 matching bases. The sequence in DNA is TGTGCCAGCAGCTTGGGACTGCTCACAGATACGCAGTATTTT. This encodes CASSLGLLTDTQYF.